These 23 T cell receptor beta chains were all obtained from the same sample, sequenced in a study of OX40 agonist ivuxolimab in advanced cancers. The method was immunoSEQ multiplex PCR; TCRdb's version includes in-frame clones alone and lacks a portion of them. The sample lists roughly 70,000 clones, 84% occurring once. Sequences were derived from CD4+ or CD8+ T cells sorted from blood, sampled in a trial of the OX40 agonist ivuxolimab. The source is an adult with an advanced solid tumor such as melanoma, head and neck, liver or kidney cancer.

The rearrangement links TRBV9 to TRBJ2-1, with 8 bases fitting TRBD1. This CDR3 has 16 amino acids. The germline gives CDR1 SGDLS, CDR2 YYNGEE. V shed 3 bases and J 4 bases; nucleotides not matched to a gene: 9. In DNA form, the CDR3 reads TGTGCCAGCAGCGGAGCAGGGGGCGTTATATACAATGAGCAGTTCTTC. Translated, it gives CASSGAGGVIYNEQFF.

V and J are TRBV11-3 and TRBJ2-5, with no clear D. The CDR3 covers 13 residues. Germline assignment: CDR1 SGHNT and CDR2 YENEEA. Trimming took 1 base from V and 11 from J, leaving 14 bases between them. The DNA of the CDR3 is TGTGCCAGCAGCTTAGGGGCCGCAGATCGTCAGTACTTC. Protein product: CASSLGAADRQYF.

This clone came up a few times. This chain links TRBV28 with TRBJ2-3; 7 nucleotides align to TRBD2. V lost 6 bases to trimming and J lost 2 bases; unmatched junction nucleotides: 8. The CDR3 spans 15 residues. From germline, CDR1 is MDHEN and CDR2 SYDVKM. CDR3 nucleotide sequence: TGTGCCAGCAGGCCACCGGGGGGACTCACAGATACGCAGTATTTT. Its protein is CASRPPGGLTDTQYF.

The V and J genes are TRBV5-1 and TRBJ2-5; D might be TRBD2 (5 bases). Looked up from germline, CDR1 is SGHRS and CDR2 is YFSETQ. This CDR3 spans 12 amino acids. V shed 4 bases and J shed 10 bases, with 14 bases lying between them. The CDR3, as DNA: TGCGCCAGCAGCGTTTTAAGGGAGCGCCAGTACTTC. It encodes CASSVLRERQYF.

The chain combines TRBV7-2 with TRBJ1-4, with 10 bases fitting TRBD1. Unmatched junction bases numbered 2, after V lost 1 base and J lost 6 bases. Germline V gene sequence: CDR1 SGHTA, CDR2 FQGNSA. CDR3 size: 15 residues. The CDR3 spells CASSLGGQGDEKLFF. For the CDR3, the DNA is TGTGCCAGCAGCTTAGGTGGACAGGGGGATGAAAAACTGTTTTTT.

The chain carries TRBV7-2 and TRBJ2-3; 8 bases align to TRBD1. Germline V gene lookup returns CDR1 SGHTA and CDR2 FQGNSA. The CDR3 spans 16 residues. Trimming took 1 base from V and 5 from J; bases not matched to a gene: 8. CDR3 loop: CASSLGYRGSGDTQYF. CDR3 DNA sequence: TGTGCCAGCAGCTTAGGCTACAGGGGGAGCGGAGATACGCAGTATTTT. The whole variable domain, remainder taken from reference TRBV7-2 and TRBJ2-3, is GAGVSQSPSNKVTEKGKDVELRCDPISGHTALYWYRQSLGQGLEFLIYFQGNSAPDKSGLPSDRFSAERTGGSVSTLTIQRTQQEDSAVYLCASSLGYRGSGDTQYFGPGTRLTVL.

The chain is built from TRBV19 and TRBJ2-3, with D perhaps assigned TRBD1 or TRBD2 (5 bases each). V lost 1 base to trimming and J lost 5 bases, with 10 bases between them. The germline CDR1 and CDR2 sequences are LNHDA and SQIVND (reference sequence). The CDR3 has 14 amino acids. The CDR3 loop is CASSIGPGRDTQYF. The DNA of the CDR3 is TGTGCCAGTAGTATAGGTCCGGGACGAGATACGCAGTATTTT.

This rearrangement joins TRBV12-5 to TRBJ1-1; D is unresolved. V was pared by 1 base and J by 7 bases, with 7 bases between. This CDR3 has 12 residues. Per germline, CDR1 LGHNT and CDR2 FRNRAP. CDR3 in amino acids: CASGLGQLEAFF. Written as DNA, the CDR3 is TGTGCTAGTGGTTTGGGGCAACTTGAAGCTTTCTTT.

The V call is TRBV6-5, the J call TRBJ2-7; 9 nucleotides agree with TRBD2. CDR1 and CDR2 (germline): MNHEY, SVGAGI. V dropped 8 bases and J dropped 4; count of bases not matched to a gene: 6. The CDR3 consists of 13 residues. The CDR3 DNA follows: TGTGCCAGCCTCGCTAGCGGGAAATACGAGCAGTACTTC. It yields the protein CASLASGKYEQYF.

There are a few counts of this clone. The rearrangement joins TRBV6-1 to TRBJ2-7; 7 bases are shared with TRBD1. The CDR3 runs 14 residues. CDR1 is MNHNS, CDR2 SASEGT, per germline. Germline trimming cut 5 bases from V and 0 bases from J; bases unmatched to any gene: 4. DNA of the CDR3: TGTGCCAGCAGTCAACAGGGGACCTCCTACGAGCAGTACTTC. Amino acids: CASSQQGTSYEQYF.

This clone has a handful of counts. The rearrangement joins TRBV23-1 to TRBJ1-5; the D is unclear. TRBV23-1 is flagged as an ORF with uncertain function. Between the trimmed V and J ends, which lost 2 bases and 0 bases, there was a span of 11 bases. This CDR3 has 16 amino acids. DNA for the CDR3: TGCGCCAGCAGTCAAAGTGTCCGGTTTAGCAATCAGCCCCAGCATTTT. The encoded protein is CASSQSVRFSNQPQHF.

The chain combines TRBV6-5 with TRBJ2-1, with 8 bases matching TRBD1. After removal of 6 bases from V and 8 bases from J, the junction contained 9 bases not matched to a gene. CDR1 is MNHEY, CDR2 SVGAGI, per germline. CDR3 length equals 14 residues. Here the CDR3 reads CASSARDRSDEQFF. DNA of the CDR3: TGTGCCAGCAGCGCCAGGGACAGGAGCGATGAGCAGTTCTTC.

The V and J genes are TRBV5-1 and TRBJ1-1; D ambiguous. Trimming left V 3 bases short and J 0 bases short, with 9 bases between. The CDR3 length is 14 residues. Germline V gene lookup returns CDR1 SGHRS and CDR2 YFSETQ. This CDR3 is CASSSRQVNTEAFF. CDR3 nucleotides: TGCGCCAGCAGCTCCCGACAAGTGAACACTGAAGCTTTCTTT. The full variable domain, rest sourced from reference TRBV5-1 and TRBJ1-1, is KAGVTQTPRYLIKTRGQQVTLSCSPISGHRSVSWYQQTPGQGLQFLFEYFSETQRNKGNFPGRFSGRQFSNSRSEMNVSTLELGDSALYLCASSSRQVNTEAFFGQGTRLTVV.

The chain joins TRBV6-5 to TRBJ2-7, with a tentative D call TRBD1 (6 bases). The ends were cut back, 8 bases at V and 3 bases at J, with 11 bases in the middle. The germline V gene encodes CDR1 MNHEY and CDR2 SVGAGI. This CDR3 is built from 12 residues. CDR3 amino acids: CASGGSNYEQYF. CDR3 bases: TGTGCCAGCGGGGGCAGTAACTACGAGCAGTACTTC.

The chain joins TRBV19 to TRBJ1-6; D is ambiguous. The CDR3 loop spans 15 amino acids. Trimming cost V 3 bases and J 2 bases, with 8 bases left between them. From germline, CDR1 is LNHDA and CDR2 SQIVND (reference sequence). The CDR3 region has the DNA TGTGCCAGTAGTATTGGAGGCACCTATAATTCACCCCTCCACTTT. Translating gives CASSIGGTYNSPLHF.

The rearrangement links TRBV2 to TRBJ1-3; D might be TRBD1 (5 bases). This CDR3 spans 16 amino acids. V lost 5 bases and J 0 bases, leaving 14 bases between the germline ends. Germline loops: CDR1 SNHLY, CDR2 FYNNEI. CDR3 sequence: CASSSTQAASGNTIYF. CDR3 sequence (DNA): TGTGCCAGCAGTTCGACACAGGCCGCCTCTGGAAACACCATATATTTT.

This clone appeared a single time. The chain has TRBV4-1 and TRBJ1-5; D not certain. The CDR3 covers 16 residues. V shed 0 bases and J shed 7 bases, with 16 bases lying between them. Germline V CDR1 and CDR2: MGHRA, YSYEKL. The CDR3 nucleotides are TGCGCCAGCAGCCAAGAGGCGGCCGCCCGGAACCAGCCCCAGCATTTT. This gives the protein CASSQEAAARNQPQHF.

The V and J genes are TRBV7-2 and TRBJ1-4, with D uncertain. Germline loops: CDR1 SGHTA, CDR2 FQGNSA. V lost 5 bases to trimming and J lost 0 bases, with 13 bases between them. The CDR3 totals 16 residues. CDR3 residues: CASSPSSQATNEKLFF. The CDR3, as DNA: TGTGCCAGCAGCCCCAGCTCTCAGGCAACTAATGAAAAACTGTTTTTT. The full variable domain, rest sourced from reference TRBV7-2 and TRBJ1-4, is GAGVSQSPSNKVTEKGKDVELRCDPISGHTALYWYRQSLGQGLEFLIYFQGNSAPDKSGLPSDRFSAERTGGSVSTLTIQRTQQEDSAVYLCASSPSSQATNEKLFFGSGTQLSVL.

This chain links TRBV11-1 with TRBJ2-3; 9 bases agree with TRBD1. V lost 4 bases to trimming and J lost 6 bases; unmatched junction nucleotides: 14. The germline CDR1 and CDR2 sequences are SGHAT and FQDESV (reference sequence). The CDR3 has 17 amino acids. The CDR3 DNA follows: TGTGCCAGCAGCTCGGGACAGGGTTGGCGGGGGAAGGATACGCAGTATTTT. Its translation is CASSSGQGWRGKDTQYF.

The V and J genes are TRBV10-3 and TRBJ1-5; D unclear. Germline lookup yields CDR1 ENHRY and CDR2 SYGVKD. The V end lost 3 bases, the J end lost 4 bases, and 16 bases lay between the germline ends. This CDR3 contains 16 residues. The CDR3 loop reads CAISDLGTGGNQPQHF. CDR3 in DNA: TGTGCCATCAGTGACTTGGGAACCGGAGGGAATCAGCCCCAGCATTTT.

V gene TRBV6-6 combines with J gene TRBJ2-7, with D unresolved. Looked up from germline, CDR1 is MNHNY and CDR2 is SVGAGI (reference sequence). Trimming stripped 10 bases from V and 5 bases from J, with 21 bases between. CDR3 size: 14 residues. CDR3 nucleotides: TGTGCCATTAACAAAGTGGGAAGTTCGAACGAGCAGTACTTC. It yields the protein CAINKVGSSNEQYF.

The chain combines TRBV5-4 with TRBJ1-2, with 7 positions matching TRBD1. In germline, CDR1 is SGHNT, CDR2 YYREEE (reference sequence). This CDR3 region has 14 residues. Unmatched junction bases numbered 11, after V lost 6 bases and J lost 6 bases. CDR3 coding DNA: TGTGCCAGCAACGAGCCAGGCAGGGGGGATGGCTACACCTTC. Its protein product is CASNEPGRGDGYTF.

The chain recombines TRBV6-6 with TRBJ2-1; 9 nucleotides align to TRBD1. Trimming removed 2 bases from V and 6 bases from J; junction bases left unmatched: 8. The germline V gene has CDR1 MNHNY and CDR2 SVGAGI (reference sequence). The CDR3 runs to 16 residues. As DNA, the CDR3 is TGTGCCAGCAGTTACCCAACAGGGACAGGGTCCAATGAGCAGTTCTTC. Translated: CASSYPTGTGSNEQFF.